This TCR beta chain was captured by sequencing in a study of CD8 T cells in Susac syndrome. Sequencing of TCR beta was performed on blood CD8+ T cells and on blood CD4+ T cells. The study used treatment-naive patients who had stable or active relapsing-remitting disease as multiple sclerosis controls. While CD8+ and CD4+ T cells were isolated negatively, TEMRA cells were enriched by FACS. Random hexamers were used to reverse transcribe an amount of about 0.45 to 1 ug RNA. Multiplex PCR with immunoSEQ amplified the TCR beta CDR3 across 54 Vbeta and 13 Jbeta. TCRdb independently ran MiXCR on the immunoSEQ multiplex PCR reads; one entry per CDR3 protein. The sample has about 71,000 distinct CDR3 sequences, 96% seen once; the top ten hold over 0.09%. CDR3 length equals 12 residues. This clonotype was detected only once.

The TCR sequence derives from a human donor with multiple sclerosis. The rearrangement uses TRBV21-1 and TRBJ2-1; no check of the table's D call, TRBD2, against the DNA was made. TRBV21-1 is a documented pseudogene. The source material was CD4+ T cells from PBMCs. The CDR3 DNA reads as TGTGCCAGCAGCCTCCGGCCCACCGAGCAGTTCTTC. Translated: CASSLRPTEQFF.